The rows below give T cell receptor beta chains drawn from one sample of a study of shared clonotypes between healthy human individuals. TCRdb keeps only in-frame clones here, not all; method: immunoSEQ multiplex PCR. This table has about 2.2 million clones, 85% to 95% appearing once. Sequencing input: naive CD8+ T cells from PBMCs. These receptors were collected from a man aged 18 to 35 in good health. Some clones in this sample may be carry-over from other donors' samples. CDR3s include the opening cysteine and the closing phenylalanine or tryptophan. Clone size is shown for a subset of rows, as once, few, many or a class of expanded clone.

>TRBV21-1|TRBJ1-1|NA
CASSKKPPPGRGEAFF
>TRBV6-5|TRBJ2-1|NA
CASSYGVSSYNEQFF
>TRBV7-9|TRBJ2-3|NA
CASSSPGDSTDTQYF
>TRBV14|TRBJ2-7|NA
CASSQEGTGYPYEQYF
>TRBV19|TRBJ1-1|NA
CASSIPAGDTEAFF
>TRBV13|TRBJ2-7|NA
CASSEDSSNYEQYF
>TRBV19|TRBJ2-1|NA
CASSPGGPHNEQFF
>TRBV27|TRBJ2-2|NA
CASSPHTVAGGPTGELFF
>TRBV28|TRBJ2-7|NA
CASSLSSPSYEQYF
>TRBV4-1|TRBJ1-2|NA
CASSPSRGGNYGYTF
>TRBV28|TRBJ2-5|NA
CASSFWDGSLYF
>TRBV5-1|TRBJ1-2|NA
CASSTTFTGEDGYTF
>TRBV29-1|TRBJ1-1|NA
CSVGTVDSMNTEAFF
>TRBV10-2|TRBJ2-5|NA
CASSKIPGLQETQYF
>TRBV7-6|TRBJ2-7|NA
CASSSRDRAYEQYF
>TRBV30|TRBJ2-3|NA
CAWIDWDTSTDTQYF
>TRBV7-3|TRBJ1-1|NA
CASSLGGGNTEAFF
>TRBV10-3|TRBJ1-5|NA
CAISEKTGANQPQHF
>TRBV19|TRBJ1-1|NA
CASRTGPEAFF
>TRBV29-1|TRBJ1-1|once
CSVELWDLNTEAFF
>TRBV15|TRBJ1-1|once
CATSRDLGLNTEAFF
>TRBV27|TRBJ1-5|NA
CASSLRHGMSPQHF
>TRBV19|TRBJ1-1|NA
CASSIEGGGFTEAFF
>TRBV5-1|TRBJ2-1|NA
CASSPGGEWFF
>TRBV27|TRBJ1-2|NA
CASTHSVYGYTF
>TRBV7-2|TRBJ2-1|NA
CASSLGQYNEQFF
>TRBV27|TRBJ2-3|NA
CASSLLLGEGFDTQYF
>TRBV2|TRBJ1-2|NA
CASSEGGQGVGYTF
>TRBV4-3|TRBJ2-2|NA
CASSQVGVRTGELFF
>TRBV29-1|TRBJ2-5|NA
CRVDSQETQYF
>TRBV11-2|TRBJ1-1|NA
CASSPVTGENTEAFF
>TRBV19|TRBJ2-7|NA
CASSISRGAGDEQYF
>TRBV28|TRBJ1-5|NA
CASSFPQENQPQHF
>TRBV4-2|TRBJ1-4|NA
CASSQGESTNEKLFF
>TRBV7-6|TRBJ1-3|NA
CASSLYTGNTIYF
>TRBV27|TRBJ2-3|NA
CASSSRTAGGTDTQYF
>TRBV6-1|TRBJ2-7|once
CASSIRHFDEQYF
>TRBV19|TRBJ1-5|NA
CASSIWVQQPQHF
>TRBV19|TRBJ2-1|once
CASSRTEYNEQFF
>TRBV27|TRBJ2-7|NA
CASTLGLAGGPGAYEQYF
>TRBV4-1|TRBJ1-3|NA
CASSQAGPPGNTIYF
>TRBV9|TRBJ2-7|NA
CASSPDGGGRAYEQYF
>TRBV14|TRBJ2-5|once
CASSLMGLQETQYF
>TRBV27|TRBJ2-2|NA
CASSTLRGYGTGELFF
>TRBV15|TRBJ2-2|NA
CATSSTGDQPGELFF
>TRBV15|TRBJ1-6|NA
CATSWDGDSYNSPLHF
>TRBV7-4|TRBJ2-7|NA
CASTRGTPYEQYF
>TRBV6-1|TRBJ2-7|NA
CASSEWGQYYEQYF
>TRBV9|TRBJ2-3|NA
CASSVARFKPSESTDTQYF
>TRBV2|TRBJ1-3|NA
CASSEGQRISGNTIYF
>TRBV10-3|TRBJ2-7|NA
CAITRDSITTYEQYF
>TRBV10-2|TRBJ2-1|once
CASSGGGYNEQFF
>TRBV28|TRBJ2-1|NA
CASSLMRDSRRNEQFF
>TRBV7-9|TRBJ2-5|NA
CASSLDGRWETQYF
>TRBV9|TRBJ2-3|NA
CASSAGLAATDTQYF
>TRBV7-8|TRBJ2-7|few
CASSLGSYEQYF
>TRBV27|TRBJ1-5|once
CASSPSGGESNQPQHF
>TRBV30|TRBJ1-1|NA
CAWSVALMGPHANTEAFF
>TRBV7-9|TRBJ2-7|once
CASSFPGGTNYEQYF
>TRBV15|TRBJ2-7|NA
CATRSGAQEQYF